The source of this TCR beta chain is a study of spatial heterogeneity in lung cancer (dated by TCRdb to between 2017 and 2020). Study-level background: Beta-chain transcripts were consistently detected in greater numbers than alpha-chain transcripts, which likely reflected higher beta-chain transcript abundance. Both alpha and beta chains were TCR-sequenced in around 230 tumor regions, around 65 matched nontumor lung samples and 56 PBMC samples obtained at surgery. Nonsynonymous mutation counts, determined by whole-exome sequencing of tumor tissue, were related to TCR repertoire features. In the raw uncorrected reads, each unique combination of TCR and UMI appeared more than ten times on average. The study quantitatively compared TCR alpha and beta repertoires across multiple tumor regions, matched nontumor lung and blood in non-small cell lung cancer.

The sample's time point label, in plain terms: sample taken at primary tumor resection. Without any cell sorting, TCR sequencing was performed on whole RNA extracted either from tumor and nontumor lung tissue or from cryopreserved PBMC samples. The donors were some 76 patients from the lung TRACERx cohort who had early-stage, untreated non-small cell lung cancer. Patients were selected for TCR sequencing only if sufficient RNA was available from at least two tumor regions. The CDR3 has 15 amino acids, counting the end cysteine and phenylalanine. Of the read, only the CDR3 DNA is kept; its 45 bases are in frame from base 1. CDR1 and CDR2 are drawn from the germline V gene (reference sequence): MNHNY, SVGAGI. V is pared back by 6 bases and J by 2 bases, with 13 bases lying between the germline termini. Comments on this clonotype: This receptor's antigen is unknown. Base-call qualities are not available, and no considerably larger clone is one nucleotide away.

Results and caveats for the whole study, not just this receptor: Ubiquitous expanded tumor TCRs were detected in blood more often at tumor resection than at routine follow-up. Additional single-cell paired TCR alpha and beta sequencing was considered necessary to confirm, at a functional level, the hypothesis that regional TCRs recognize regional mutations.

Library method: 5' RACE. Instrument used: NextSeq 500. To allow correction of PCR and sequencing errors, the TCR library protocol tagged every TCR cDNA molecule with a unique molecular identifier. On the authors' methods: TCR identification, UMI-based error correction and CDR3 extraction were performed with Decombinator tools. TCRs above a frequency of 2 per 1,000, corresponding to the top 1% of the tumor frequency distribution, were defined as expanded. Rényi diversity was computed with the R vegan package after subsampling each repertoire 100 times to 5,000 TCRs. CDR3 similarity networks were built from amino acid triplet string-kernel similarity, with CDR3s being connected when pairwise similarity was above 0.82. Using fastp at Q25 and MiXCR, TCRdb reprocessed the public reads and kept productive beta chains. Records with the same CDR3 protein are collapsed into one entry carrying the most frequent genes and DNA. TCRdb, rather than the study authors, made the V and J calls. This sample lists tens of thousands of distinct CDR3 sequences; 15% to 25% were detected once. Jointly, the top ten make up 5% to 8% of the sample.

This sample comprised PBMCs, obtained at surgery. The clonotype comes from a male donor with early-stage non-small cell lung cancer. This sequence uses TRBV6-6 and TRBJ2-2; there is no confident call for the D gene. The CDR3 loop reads CASSLGAANTGELFF. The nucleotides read TGTGCCAGCAGCCTGGGCGCAGCTAACACCGGGGAGCTGTTTTTT.